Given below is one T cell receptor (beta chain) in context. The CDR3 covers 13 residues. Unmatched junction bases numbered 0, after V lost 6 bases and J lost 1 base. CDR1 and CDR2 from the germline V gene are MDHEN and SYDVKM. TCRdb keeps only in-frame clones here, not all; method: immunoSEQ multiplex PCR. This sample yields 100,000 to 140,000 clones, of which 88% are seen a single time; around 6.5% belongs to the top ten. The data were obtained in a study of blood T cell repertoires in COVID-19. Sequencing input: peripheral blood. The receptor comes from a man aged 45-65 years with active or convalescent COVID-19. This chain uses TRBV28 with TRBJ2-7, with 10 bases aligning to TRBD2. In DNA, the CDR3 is TGTGCCAGCAGACTAGCGGGATCCTACGAGCAGTACTTC. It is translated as CASRLAGSYEQYF.